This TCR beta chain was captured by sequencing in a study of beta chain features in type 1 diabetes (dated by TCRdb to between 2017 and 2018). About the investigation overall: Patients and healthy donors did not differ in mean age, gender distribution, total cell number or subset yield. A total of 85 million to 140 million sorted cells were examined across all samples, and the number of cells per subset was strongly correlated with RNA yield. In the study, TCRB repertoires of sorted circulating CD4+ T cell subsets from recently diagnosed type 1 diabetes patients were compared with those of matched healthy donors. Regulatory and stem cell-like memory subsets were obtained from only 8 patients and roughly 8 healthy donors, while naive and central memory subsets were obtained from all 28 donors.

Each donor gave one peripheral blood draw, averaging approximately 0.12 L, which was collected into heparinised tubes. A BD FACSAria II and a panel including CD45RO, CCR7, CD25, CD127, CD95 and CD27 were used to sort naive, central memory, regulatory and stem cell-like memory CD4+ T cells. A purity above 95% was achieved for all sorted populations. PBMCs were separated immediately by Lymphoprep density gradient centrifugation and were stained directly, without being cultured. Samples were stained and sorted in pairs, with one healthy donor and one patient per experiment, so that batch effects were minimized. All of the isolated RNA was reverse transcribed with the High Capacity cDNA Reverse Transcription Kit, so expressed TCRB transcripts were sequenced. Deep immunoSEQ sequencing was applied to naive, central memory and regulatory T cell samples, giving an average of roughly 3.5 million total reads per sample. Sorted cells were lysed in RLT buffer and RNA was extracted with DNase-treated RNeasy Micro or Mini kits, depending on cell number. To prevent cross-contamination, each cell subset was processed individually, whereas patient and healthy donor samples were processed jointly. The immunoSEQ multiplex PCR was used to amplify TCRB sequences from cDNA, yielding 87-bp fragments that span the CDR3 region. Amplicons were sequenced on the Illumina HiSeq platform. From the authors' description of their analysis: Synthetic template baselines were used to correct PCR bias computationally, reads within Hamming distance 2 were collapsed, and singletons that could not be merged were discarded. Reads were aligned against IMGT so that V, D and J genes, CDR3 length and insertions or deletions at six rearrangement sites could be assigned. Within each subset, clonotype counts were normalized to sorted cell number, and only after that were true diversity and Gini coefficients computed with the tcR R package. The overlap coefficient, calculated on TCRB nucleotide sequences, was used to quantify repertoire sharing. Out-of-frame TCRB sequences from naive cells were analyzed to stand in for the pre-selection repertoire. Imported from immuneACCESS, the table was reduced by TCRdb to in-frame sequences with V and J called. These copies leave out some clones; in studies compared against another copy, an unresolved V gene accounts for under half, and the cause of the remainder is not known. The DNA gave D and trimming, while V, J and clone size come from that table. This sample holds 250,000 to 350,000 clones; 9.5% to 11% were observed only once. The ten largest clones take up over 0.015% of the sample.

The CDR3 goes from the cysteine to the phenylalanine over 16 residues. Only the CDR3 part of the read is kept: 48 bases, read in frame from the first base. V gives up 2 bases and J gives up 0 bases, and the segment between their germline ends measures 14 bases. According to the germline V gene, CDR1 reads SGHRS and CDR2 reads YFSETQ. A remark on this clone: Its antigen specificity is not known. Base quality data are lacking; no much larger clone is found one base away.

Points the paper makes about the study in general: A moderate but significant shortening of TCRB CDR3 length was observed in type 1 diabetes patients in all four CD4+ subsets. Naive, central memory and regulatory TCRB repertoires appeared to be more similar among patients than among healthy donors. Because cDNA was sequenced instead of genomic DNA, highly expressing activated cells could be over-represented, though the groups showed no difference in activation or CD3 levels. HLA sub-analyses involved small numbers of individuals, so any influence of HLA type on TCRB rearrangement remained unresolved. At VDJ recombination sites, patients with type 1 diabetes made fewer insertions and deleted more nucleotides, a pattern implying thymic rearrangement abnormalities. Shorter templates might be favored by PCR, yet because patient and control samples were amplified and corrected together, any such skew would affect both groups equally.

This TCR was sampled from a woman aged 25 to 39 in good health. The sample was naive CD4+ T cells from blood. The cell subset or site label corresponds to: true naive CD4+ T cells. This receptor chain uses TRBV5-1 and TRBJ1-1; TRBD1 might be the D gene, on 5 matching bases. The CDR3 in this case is CASSFVWGRVNTEAFF. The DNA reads TGCGCCAGCAGCTTCGTGTGGGGGAGGGTGAACACTGAAGCTTTCTTT.